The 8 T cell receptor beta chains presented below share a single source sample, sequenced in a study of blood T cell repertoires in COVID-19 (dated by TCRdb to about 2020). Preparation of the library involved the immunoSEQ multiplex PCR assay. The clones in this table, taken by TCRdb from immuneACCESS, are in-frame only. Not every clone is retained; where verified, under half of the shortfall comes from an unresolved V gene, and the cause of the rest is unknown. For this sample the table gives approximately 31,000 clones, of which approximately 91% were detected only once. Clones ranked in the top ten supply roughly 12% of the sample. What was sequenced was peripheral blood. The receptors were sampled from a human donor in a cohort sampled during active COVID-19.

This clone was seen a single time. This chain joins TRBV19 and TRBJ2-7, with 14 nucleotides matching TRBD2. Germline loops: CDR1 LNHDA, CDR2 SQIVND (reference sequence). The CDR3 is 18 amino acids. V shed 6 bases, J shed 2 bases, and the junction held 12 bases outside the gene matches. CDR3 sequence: CASSSGTSGSRSPYEQYF. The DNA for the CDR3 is TGTGCCAGTAGCTCCGGGACTAGCGGGAGTAGAAGCCCCTACGAGCAGTACTTC.

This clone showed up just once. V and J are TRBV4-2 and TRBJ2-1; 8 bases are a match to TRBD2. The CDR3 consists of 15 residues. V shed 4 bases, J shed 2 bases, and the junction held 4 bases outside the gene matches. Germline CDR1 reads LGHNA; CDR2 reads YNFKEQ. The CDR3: CASSRSGAAYNEQFF. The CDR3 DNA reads TGTGCCAGCAGCCGTAGCGGGGCGGCCTACAATGAGCAGTTCTTC.

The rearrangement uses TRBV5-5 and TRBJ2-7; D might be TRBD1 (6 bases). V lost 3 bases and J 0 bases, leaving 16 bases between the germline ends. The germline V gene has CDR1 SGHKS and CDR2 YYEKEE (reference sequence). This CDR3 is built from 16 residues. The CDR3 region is CASSSSRTGISYEQYF. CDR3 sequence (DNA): TGTGCCAGCAGCTCTTCGCGCACAGGGATCTCCTACGAGCAGTACTTC.

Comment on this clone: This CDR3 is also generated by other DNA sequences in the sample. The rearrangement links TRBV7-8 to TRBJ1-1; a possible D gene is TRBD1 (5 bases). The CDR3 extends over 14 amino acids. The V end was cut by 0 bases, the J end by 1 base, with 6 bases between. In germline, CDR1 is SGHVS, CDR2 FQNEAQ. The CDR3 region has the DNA TGTGCCAGCAGCTTAGCGGGGGGGAACACTGAAGCTTTCTTT. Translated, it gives CASSLAGGNTEAFF.

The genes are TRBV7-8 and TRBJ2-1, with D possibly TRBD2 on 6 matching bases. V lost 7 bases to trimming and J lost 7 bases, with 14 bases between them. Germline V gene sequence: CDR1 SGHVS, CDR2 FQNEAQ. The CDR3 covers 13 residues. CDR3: CASTARRENEQFF. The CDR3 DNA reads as TGTGCCAGCACCGCTAGGAGGGAAAATGAGCAGTTCTTC.

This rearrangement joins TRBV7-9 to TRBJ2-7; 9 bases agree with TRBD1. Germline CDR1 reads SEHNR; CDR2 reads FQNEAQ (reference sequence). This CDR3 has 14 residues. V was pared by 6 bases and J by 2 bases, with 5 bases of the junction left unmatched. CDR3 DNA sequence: TGTGCCAGCAGTGGGACAGGGTATACCTACGAGCAGTACTTC. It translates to CASSGTGYTYEQYF.

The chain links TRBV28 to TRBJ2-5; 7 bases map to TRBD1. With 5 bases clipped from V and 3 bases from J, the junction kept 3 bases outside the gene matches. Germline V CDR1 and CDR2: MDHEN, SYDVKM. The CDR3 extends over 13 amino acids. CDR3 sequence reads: CASSLDREETQYF. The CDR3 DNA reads TGTGCCAGCAGTCTTGACAGGGAAGAGACCCAGTACTTC.

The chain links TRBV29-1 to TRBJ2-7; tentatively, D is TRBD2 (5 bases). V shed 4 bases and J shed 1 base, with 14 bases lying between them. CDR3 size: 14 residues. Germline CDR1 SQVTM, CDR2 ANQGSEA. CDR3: CSVGGLSSSYEQYF. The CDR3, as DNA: TGCAGCGTTGGCGGACTTTCATCTTCCTACGAGCAGTACTTC.